This TCR beta chain derives from a study of blood T cell repertoires in COVID-19. About the study: From T cells, B-cell-depleted T cells, or PBMCs came the material, which was cDNA or gDNA.

Repertoires were generated with immunoSEQ multiplex PCR, while TCRdb's copy carries only in-frame clones and drops some. This sample has 170,000 or so clones, with 70% to 90% found just once. Germline V CDR1 and CDR2: LGHNT, FRNRAP. This CDR3 contains 13 residues. V was shortened by 8 bases and J by 2 bases, with 10 bases between the two germline ends. This clonotype was obtained from a man aged 50-59 years with active or convalescent COVID-19. The sequencing sample was made of peripheral blood. The chain uses TRBV12-5 and TRBJ1-3; D not resolved. CDR3 coding DNA: TGTGCTAGTAAGGCCGCGGCTGGAAACACCATATATTTT. The encoded protein is CASKAAAGNTIYF.